This T cell receptor (beta chain) originates from a study of T-cell reconstitution after alpha-beta-depleted transplantation in children. Study results and caveats: At the one-year point after transplant, T-cell counts and TCRbeta diversity were found to come mostly from T cells that had been newly produced. There were reportedly several hundred expanded graft clones from which alpha-beta T cells came about two months after transplant. Several patients had high TCRbeta diversity at day 60; it came from surviving recipient T cells and thymic progenitors.

Construction of the TCRbeta library involved unique molecular identifiers. One entry per CDR3 protein, called by TCRdb with MiXCR from the PCR reads. The profile shows around 31,000 distinct CDR3 sequences, 5% to 7.5% of them singletons. This clonotype was recorded many times. Antigen unknown. CDR3 size: 13 residues. Trimming cost V 3 bases and J 7 bases, with 13 bases left between them. Germline CDR1 is LNHDA and CDR2 is SQIVND (reference sequence). The V call is TRBV19, the J call TRBJ2-7; D perhaps matches TRBD2 (6 bases). Specimen: peripheral blood, collected 60 days after TCRalphabeta/CD19-depleted stem cell transplant. The sequence came from a child in the first two years of life who had a stem cell transplant for acute myeloid leukemia, so the T cells may come from the graft donor. Written as DNA, the CDR3 is TGTGCCAGTAGTATTGGAGGGGAGTATGAGCAGTACTTC. Translation gives CASSIGGEYEQYF.